This note documents a single T cell receptor beta chain sequence. Its specificity is not known. The record originates from a study of OX40 agonist ivuxolimab in advanced cancers. In the study overall: The study enrolled dose-escalation patients with hepatocellular carcinoma, melanoma, renal cell or head and neck cancer. Study-level results: Partial responders treated at 0.1-3.0 mg/kg exhibited clonal expansion among the lowest measured.

This table comes from immunoSEQ multiplex PCR, and its TCRdb copy is limited to in-frame clones, with some not included. The sample carries 50,000 or so clones, around 80% recorded once. Germline V gene data show CDR1 as SGDLS and CDR2 as YYNGEE. Trimming cost V 3 bases and J 0 bases, with 2 bases left between them. This CDR3 is 12 amino acids long. The origin of this receptor is an adult with an advanced solid tumor such as melanoma, head and neck, liver or kidney cancer. The input for sequencing was CD4+ or CD8+ T cells sorted from blood, taken in a trial of the OX40 agonist ivuxolimab. The chain employs TRBV9 and TRBJ2-3; no clear D gene. CDR3 residues: CASSASTDTQYF. CDR3 bases: TGTGCCAGCAGCGCCAGCACAGATACGCAGTATTTT.